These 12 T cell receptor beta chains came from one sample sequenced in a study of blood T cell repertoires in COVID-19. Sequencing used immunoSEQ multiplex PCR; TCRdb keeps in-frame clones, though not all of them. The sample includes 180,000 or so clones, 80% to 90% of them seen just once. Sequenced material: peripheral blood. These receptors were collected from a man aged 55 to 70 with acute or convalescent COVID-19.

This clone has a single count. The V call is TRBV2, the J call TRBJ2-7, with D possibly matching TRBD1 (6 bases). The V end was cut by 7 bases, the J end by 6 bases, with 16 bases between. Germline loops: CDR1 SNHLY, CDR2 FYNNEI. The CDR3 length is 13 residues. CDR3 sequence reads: CASIDSGAGEQYF. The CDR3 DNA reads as TGTGCCAGCATCGACTCAGGGGCGGGCGAGCAGTACTTC.

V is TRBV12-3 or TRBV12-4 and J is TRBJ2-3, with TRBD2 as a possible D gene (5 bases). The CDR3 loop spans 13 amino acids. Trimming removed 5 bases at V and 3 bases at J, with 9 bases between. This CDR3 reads CASSLPGTDTQYF. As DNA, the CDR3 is TGTGCCAGCAGTCTGCCGGGGACAGATACGCAGTATTTT.

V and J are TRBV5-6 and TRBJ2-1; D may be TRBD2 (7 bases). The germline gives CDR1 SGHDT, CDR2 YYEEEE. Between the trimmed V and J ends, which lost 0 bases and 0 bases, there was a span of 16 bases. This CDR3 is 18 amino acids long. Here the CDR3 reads CASSLVSFGGASYNEQFF. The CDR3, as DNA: TGTGCCAGCAGCTTGGTTTCCTTTGGGGGGGCCTCCTACAATGAGCAGTTCTTC.

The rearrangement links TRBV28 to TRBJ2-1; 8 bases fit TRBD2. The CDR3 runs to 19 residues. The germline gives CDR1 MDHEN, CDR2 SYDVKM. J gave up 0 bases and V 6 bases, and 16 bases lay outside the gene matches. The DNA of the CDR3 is TGTGCCAGCAGCCGTCAGGGACTAGGCCCCGAGAGCTCCTACAATGAGCAGTTCTTC. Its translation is CASSRQGLGPESSYNEQFF.

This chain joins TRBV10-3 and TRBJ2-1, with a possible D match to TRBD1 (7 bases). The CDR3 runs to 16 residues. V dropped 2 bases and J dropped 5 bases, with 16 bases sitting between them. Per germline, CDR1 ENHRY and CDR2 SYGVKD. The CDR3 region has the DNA TGTGCCATCAGTGAGCGAGGGGGCAGGGGGGACAATGAGCAGTTCTTC. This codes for CAISERGGRGDNEQFF.

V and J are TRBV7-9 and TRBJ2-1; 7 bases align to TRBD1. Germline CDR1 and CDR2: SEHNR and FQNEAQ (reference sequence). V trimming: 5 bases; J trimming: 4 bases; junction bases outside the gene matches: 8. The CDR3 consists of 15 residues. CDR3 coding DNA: TGTGCCAGCAGCAGAACGGGACAGCTTTACAATGAGCAGTTCTTC. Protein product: CASSRTGQLYNEQFF.

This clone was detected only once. The CDR3 nucleotides read TGTGCCAGCAGCGTAGCCCCATTGACCCAGGGGTTAATTGCTGAAGCTTTCTTT. Its protein is CASSVAPLTQGLIAEAFF. The rearrangement joins TRBV9 to TRBJ1-1, with D possibly matching TRBD1 (6 bases). Per germline, CDR1 SGDLS and CDR2 YYNGEE. With 0 bases removed from V and 6 bases from J, the gap between germline ends came to 24 bases. The CDR3 covers 18 residues.

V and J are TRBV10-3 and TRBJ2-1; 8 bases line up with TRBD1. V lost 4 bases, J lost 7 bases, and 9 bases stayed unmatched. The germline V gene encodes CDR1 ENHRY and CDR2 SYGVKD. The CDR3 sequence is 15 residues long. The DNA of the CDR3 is TGTGCCATCAGTGGCGCAGGGGGCGCAGGGAATGAGCAGTTCTTC. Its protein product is CAISGAGGAGNEQFF.

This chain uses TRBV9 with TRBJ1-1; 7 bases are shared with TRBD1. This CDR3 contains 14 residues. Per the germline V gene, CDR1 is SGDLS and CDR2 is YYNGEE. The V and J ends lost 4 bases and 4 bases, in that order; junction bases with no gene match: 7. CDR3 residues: CASSFNQGGTEAFF. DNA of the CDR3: TGTGCCAGCAGCTTTAATCAGGGGGGCACTGAAGCTTTCTTT.

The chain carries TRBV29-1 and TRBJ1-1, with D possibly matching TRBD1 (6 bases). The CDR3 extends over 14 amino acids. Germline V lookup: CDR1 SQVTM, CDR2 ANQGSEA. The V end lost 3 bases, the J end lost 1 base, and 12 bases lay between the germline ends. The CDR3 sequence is CSVETRDTNTEAFF. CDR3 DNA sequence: TGCAGCGTTGAGACCCGGGACACGAACACTGAAGCTTTCTTT.

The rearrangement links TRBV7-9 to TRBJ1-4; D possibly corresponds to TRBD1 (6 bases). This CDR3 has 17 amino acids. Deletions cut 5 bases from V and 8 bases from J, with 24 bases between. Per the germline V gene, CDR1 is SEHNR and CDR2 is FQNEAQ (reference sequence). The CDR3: CASSPHPGQPEGEKLFF. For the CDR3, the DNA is TGTGCCAGCAGCCCGCACCCCGGACAGCCCGAAGGGGAAAAACTGTTTTTT.

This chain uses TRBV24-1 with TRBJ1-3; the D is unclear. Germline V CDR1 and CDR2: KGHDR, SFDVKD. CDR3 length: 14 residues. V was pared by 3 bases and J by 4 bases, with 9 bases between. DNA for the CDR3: TGTGCCACCAGTGATCCTGAGATGGGAAACACCATATATTTT. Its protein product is CATSDPEMGNTIYF.